One sample yielded the 14 T cell receptor gamma chains listed below, sequenced in a study of γδ T cells in repeated Plasmodium falciparum infection. TCRdb re-identified clones in the multiplex PCR reads via CATT. This table holds tens of thousands of gamma-chain clones, approximately 1.5% found once. Vgamma9/Vdelta2+ and Vdelta2-negative gammadelta T cells were flow-sorted from PBMC for bulk sequencing. The sequenced sample consisted of gamma-delta T cells from blood. The source of these receptors is a pool of human donors (malaria-infected and uninfected, not separated).

This clone has just a few counts. The chain links TRGV2 to TRGJP2. The J gene, left out of TCRdb, was set here by checking the DNA against germline. The CDR3 length is 18 residues. V shed 1 base, J shed 0 bases, and the junction held 11 bases outside the gene matches. The germline gives CDR1 EGSNGY, CDR2 YDSYNSKV. The CDR3, as DNA: TGTGCCACCTGGGACGGCCCACGGGATTATAGTAGTGATTGGATCAAGACGTTT. This encodes CATWDGPRDYSSDWIKTF.

By sample share, this clone is large. Other nucleotide sequences in the sample specify the same CDR3. This chain uses TRGV9 with TRGJP. CDR1 GITISATS and CDR2 ISYDGTV come from the germline V gene (reference sequence). This CDR3 spans 14 amino acids. The V gene end was trimmed by 0 bases and the J gene end by 11 bases; junction bases not matched to a gene: 1. The CDR3 bases are TGTGCCTTGTGGGAGGTGCTGGGCAAAAAAATCAAGGTATTT. Translated: CALWEVLGKKIKVF.

This chain links TRGV9 with TRGJP2. Assignment of the J gene here rests on matching the DNA to germline, because TCRdb gives none. The germline V gene encodes CDR1 GITISATS and CDR2 ISYDGTV (reference sequence). The CDR3 runs to 14 residues. CDR3: CACGRSCSDWIKTF. The CDR3 DNA follows: TGTGCTTGTGGGAGGTCCTGTAGTGATTGGATCAAGACGTTT.

This clone came up a few times. A much bigger clone sits one base away, suggesting this may be a read error. The chain couples TRGV2 to TRGJ1 or TRGJ2. As TCRdb names no J gene, one was assigned here on the basis of a DNA match to germline. Germline values: CDR1 EGSNGY, CDR2 YDSYNSKV. This CDR3 comprises 15 residues. V was pared by 0 bases and J by 2 bases, with 7 bases of the junction left unmatched. CDR3 DNA sequence: TGTGCCACCTGGGACGGGCCCCATCATTATTATAAGAAACTCTTT. Translation gives CATWDGPHHYYKKLF.

To note about this clone: TCRdb attributes to this sequence the protein of a much larger clone, which differs from the DNA translation at residue 13; a read error is likely, and the protein displayed is translated from the DNA. V is TRGV9 and J is TRGJP. No J gene is reported in TCRdb; it was inferred here by comparing the DNA with germline. Germline CDR1 reads GITISATS; CDR2 reads ISYDGTV (reference sequence). The CDR3 is 17 amino acids. CDR3 sequence (DNA): TGTGCCTTGTGGGAGGATTCCAGCGAGTTGGGCAAAGAAATCAAGGTATTT. This sequence encodes CALWEDSSELGKEIKVF.

There are a few counts of this clone. A far larger clone is off by one base, so a read error is likely. Additional DNA sequences in this sample encode the identical CDR3. The chain has TRGV2 and TRGJ1 or TRGJ2. The J gene was not available in TCRdb and was assigned here by matching the DNA to germline segments. CDR1 and CDR2 from the germline V gene are EGSNGY and YDSYNSKV. This CDR3 is built from 14 residues. CDR3 amino acids: CATWDGPVDYKKLF. CDR3 coding DNA: TGCGCCACCTGGGACGGGCCTGTGGATTATAAGAAACTCTTT.

By its share, this clone is medium-sized. This chain uses TRGV5 with TRGJ1 or TRGJ2. V shed 0 bases and J 7 bases; nucleotides not matched to a gene: 6. This CDR3 has 13 residues. From germline, CDR1 is VINAFY and CDR2 YDVSNSKD. This CDR3 reads CATWDRLAYKKLF. The DNA for the CDR3 is TGTGCCACCTGGGACAGGCTGGCCTATAAGAAACTCTTT.

There are many counts of this clone. A far larger clone is off by one base, so a read error is likely. Other DNA sequences from this sample encode an identical CDR3 as well. The gene calls are TRGV9 and TRGJP. Matching the DNA to germline supplied the J gene, which TCRdb does not give. The CDR3 has 17 residues. Per the germline V gene, CDR1 is GITISATS and CDR2 is ISYDGTV (reference sequence). V lost 0 bases, J lost 11 bases, and 10 bases stayed unmatched. In DNA, the CDR3 is TGTGCCTTGTGGGAGGTGCAAGGGGGGCTGGGCAAAAAAATCAAGGTATTT. Translated, it gives CALWEVQGGLGKKIKVF.

This clone was detected ten times or more. TCRdb's protein, taken from a much larger clone, differs from this DNA's translation at residue 10, likely owing to a read error; the protein displayed comes from the DNA. Other DNA sequences in this specimen translate into the identical CDR3. The V and J genes are TRGV3 and TRGJP2. The CDR3 runs 12 residues. CDR1 is VTNTFY and CDR2 is YDVSTARD in the germline V gene (reference sequence). The CDR3 region has the DNA TGTGCCACCTGGGACAGGGATTGGATCAGGACGTTT. Translated, it gives CATWDRDWIRTF.

As concerns this clone: The translation of this DNA and the TCRdb protein of a much larger clone differ at residue 6, probably owing to a read error; the protein shown here is translated from the DNA. The CDR3 is CATWDERTYYKKLF. As DNA, the CDR3 is TGTGCCACCTGGGATGAGCGGACCTATTATAAGAAACTCTTT. The chain uses TRGV4 and TRGJ1 or TRGJ2. Germline trimming cut 2 bases from V and 4 bases from J; bases unmatched to any gene: 8. Germline V CDR1 and CDR2: EGSTGY, YDSYTSSV. The CDR3 consists of 14 residues.

This clone was counted a few times. The TCRdb record carries a much larger clone's protein, which differs from this DNA's translation at residue 10; a read error is the likely cause, and the protein listed here is the DNA translation. The rearrangement uses TRGV9 and TRGJ1 or TRGJ2. TCRdb is silent on the J gene; assignment here came from matching the DNA to germline. CDR1 is GITISATS, CDR2 ISYDGTV, per germline (reference sequence). The CDR3 length is 13 residues. This CDR3 reads CALWERLYYRKLF. In DNA form, the CDR3 reads TGTGCCTTGTGGGAGCGCCTTTATTATAGGAAACTCTTT.

This clone was observed at least ten times. The mismatch at residue 5 between this DNA's translation and the TCRdb protein of a much larger clone likely reflects a read error; the protein shown is translated from the DNA. This chain connects TRGV9 to TRGJP. No J gene was available from TCRdb, and it was assigned here by a germline match of the DNA. The germline V gene encodes CDR1 GITISATS and CDR2 ISYDGTV (reference sequence). The CDR3 runs to 18 residues. CDR3 sequence (DNA): TGTGCCTTGTGGGTGGTGCAAGCCGAAGAGTTGGGCAAAAAAATCAAGGTATTT. Its translation is CALWVVQAEELGKKIKVF.

This clone was picked up a small number of times. For this DNA, TCRdb reports the protein of a much larger clone, which diverges at residue 9, most likely from a read error; the protein presented here is translated directly from the DNA. The CDR3 sequence: CATWEILYCKKLF. The DNA for the CDR3 is TGTGCCACCTGGGAAATTTTATATTGTAAGAAACTCTTT. The gene calls are TRGV3 and TRGJ1 or TRGJ2. In the absence of a J gene in TCRdb, the DNA was matched to germline to assign it here. The CDR3 is 13 residues long. Germline V lookup: CDR1 VTNTFY, CDR2 YDVSTARD (reference sequence).

About this clone itself: A read error likely explains why the TCRdb protein, taken from a much larger clone, differs from this DNA's translation at residue 9; the protein shown is translated from the DNA. V and J are TRGV9 and TRGJ1 or TRGJ2. TCRdb is silent on the J gene; assignment here came from matching the DNA to germline. Germline lookup yields CDR1 GITISATS and CDR2 ISYDGTV (reference sequence). V was clipped by 3 bases and J by 12 bases; unmatched bases: 11. This CDR3 has 12 residues. The CDR3 is CALWEITHRKLF. CDR3 bases: TGTGCCTTGTGGGAGATAACTCATAGGAAACTCTTT.